These 5 T cell receptor beta chains originate from one sample sequenced in a study of molecular identifiers for immune sequencing clone quantification. TCRdb independently ran MiXCR on the PCR reads; one entry per CDR3 protein. Altogether approximately 550,000 distinct CDR3 sequences are present, about 21% being singletons, with the ten largest covering roughly 0.81%. Sequencing used naive CD8+ T cells from blood, with Jurkat cell RNA spiked in. Subset given: FACS-sorted CD8+CD4-CCR7+CD45RA+ naive T cells. The receptors stem from a human donor in good health. Some libraries in this study had Jurkat cell RNA spiked in.

The J gene is TRBJ2-3, the V gene TRBV2; no clear D gene. V shed 1 base and J shed 5 bases, with 7 bases lying between them. The CDR3 is 13 amino acids. Per germline, CDR1 SNHLY and CDR2 FYNNEI. CDR3 protein: CASSEGLEDTQYF. CDR3 sequence (DNA): TGTGCCAGCAGTGAAGGCCTCGAAGATACGCAGTATTTT.

The sample holds many counts of this clonotype. A read error may produce the germline difference seen at one junction end. CDR3 residues: CASREVAPSSYEQYF. The CDR3 DNA reads TGTGCCAGCAGGGAAGTTGCCCCGAGCTCCTACGAGCAGTACTTC. The gene calls are TRBV2 and TRBJ2-7; D gene unclear. CDR3 length equals 15 residues. The germline CDR1 and CDR2 sequences are SNHLY and FYNNEI. The full variable domain, rest sourced from reference TRBV2 and TRBJ2-7, is EPEVTQTPSHQVTQMGQEVILRCVPISNHLYFYWYRQILGQKVEFLVSFYNNEISEKSEIFDDQFSVERPDGSNFTLKIRSTKLEDSAMYFCASREVAPSSYEQYFGPGTRLTVT.

Notes on this clonotype: This may be a read error: a much more frequent sequence differs by one nucleotide. The genes are TRBV6-5 and TRBJ2-1, with 9 bases that match TRBD2. V was pared by 2 bases and J by 3 bases, with 5 bases of the junction left unmatched. CDR1 is MNHEY and CDR2 is SVGAGI in the germline V gene. This CDR3 is 16 amino acids long. The CDR3 DNA follows: TGTGCCAGCAGTTACGCGGGGGGGCCGCACTACAATGAGCAGTTCTTC. Translated: CASSYAGGPHYNEQFF.

This clonotype has a count of ten or more. The rearrangement links TRBV7-9 to TRBJ2-3; D not certain. Looked up from germline, CDR1 is SEHNR and CDR2 is FQNEAQ (reference sequence). The V gene lost 5 bases and the J gene lost 6 bases, with 12 bases spanning the gap. This CDR3 has 13 residues. CDR3 coding DNA: TGTGCCAGCAGCGCGGACGAGAGTGATACGCAGTATTTT. Its translation is CASSADESDTQYF. The full variable domain, in which reference TRBV7-9 and TRBJ2-3 provide the parts outside the CDR3, is DTGVSQNPRHKITKRGQNVTFRCDPISEHNRLYWYRQTLGQGPEFLTYFQNEAQLEKSRLLSDRFSAERPKGSFSTLEIQRTEQGDSAMYLCASSADESDTQYFGPGTRLTVL.

This clonotype was picked up many times. The chain is built from TRBV7-3 and TRBJ2-7, with D maybe TRBD1 (6 bases). Deletions cut 2 bases from V and 1 base from J, with 9 bases between. CDR3 length: 14 amino acids. Germline V CDR1 and CDR2: SGHTA, FQGTGA. In DNA form, the CDR3 reads TGTGCCAGCAGCTTAGGGGGCGGATCCTACGAGCAGTACTTC. This gives the protein CASSLGGGSYEQYF.